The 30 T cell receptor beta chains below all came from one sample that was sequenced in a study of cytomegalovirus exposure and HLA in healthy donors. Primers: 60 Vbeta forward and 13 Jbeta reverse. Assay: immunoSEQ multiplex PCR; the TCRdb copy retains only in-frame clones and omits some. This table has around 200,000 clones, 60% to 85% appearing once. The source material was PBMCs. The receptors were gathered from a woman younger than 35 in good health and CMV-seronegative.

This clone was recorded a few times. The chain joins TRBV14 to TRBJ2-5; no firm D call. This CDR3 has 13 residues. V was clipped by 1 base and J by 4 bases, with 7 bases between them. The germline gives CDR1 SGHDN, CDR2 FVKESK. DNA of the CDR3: TGTGCCAGCAGCCAAGTGGAGAGAGAGACCCAGTACTTC. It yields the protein CASSQVERETQYF.

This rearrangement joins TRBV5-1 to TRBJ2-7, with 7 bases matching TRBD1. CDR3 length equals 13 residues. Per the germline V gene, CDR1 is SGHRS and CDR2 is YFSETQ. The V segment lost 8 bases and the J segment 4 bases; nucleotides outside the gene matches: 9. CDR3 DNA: TGCGCCAGAGAACCGACAGGGAGTTACGAGCAGTACTTC. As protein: CAREPTGSYEQYF.

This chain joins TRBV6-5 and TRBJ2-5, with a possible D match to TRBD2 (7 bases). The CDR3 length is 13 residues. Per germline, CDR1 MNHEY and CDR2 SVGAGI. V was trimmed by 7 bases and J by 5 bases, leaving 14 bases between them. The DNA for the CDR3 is TGTGCCAGCACTCGCGGGGGCAAGGAGACCCAGTACTTC. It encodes CASTRGGKETQYF.

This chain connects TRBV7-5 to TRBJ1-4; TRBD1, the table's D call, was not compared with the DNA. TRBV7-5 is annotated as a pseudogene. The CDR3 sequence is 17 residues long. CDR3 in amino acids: CARSTRWDRAYNEKLFF. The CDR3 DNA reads TGTGCCAGAAGCACCCGTTGGGACAGGGCATATAATGAAAAACTGTTTTTT.

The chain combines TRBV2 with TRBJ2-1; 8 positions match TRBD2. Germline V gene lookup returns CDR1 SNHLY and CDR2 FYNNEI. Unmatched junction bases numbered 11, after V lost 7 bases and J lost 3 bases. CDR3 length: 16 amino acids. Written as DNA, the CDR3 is TGTGCCAGCACCACAAAAGGAGCGGGAGTCTACAATGAGCAGTTCTTC. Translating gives CASTTKGAGVYNEQFF.

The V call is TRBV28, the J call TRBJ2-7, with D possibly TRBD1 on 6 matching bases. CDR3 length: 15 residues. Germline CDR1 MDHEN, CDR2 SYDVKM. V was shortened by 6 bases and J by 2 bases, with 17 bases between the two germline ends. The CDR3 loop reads CASSLGTLGAYEQYF. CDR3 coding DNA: TGTGCCAGCAGCCTTGGGACATTGGGCGCCTACGAGCAGTACTTC.

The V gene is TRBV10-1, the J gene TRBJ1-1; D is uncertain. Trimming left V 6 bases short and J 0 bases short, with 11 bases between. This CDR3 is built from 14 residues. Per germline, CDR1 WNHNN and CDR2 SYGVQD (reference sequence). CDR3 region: CASSPGDLNTEAFF. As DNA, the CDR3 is TGCGCCAGCAGCCCCGGCGACTTGAACACTGAAGCTTTCTTT.

The chain's CDR3 is CASSPITGLSEKLFF. The CDR3 bases are TGTGCCAGCTCACCAATCACAGGGTTATCTGAAAAACTGTTTTTT. V is TRBV18 and J is TRBJ1-4, with a possible D match to TRBD1 (6 bases). This CDR3 region has 15 residues. V was pared by 2 bases and J by 7 bases, with 14 bases between. Germline CDR1 and CDR2: KGHSH and LQKENI.

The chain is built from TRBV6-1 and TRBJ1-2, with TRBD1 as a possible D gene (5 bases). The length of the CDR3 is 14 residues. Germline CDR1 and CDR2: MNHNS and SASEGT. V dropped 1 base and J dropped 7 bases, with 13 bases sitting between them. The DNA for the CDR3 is TGTGCCAGCAGTGAAGATGGAGGGGCCCCTGGCTACACCTTC. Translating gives CASSEDGGAPGYTF.

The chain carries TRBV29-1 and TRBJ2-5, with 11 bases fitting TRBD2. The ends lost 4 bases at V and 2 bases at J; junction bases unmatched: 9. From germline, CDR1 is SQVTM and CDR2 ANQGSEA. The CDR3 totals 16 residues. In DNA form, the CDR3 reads TGCAGCGTTGCCCTAGCGGGAGGACCCATACAAGAGACCCAGTACTTC. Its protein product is CSVALAGGPIQETQYF.

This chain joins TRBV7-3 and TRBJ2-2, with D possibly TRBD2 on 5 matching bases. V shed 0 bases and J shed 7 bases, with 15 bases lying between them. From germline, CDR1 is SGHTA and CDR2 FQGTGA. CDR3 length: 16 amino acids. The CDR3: CASSLTRVALDGELFF. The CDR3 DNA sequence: TGTGCCAGCAGCTTAACGCGGGTCGCATTAGACGGGGAGCTGTTTTTT. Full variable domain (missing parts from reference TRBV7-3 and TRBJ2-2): GAGVSQTPSNKVTEKGKYVELRCDPISGHTALYWYRQSLGQGPEFLIYFQGTGAADDSGLPNDRFFAVRPEGSVSTLKIQRTERGDSAVYLCASSLTRVALDGELFFGEGSRLTVL.

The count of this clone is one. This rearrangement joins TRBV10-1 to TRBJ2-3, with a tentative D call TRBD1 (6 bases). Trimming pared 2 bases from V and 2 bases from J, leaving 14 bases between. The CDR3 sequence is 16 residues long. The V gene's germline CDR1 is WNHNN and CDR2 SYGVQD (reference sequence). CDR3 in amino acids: CASSEDVGQSTDTQYF. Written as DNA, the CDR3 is TGCGCCAGCAGTGAGGATGTCGGACAGTCCACAGATACGCAGTATTTT.

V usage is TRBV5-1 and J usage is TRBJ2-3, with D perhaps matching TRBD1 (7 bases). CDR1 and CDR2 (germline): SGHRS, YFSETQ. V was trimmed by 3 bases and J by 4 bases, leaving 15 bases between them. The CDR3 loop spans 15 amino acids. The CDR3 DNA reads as TGCGCCAGCAGCTCCTCAGGGGGGTGGCCAGATACGCAGTATTTT. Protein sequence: CASSSSGGWPDTQYF.

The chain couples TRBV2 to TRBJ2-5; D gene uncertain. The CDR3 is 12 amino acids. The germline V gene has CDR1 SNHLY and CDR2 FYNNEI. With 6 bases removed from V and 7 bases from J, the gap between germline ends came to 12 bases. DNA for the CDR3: TGTGCCAGCAGGCCTTCTACTTGGACCCAGTACTTC. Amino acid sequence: CASRPSTWTQYF.

CDR3 DNA: TGTGCCAGCAGCTTAGCGCCCAAGGGGGCAGGCGGGGAGCTGTTTTTT. It translates to CASSLAPKGAGGELFF. J is TRBJ2-2 and V is TRBV7-7, with 7 bases matching TRBD1. The CDR3 has 16 amino acids. V lost 0 bases to trimming and J lost 7 bases; unmatched junction nucleotides: 8. CDR1 SSHAT and CDR2 FNYEAQ come from the germline V gene (reference sequence).

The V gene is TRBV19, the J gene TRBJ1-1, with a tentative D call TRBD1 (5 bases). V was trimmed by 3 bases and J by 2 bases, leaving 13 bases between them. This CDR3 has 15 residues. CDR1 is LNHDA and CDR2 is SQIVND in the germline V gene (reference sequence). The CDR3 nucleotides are TGTGCCAGTAGTATCGGCGGGACGGGAAACACTGAAGCTTTCTTT. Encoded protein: CASSIGGTGNTEAFF.

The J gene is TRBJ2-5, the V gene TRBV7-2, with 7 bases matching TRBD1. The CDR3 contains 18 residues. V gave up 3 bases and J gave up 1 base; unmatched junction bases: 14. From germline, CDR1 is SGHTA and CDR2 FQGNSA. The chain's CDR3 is CASSFPATRDRAQETQYF. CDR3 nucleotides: TGTGCCAGCAGCTTCCCCGCCACACGAGACAGGGCCCAAGAGACCCAGTACTTC.

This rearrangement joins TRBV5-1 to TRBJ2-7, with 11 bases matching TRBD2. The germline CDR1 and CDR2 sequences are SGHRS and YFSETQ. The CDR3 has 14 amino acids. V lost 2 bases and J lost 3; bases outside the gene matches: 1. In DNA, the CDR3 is TGCGCCAGCAGCTTTGGACTAGCGGGCTACGAGCAGTACTTC. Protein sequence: CASSFGLAGYEQYF.

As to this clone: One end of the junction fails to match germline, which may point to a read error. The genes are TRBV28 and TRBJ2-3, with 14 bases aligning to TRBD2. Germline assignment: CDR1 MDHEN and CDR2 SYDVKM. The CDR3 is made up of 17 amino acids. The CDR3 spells CASSSPTSGGAGDTRYF. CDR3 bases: TGTGCCAGCAGTTCCCCGACTAGCGGGGGGGCAGGGGATACGCGGTATTTT.

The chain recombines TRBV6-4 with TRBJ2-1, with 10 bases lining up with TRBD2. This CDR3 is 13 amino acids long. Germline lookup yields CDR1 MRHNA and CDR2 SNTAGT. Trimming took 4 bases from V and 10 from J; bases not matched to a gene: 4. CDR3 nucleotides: TGTGCCAGCAGTGTAGCGGGGGGAGGGGAGCAGTTCTTC. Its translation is CASSVAGGGEQFF.

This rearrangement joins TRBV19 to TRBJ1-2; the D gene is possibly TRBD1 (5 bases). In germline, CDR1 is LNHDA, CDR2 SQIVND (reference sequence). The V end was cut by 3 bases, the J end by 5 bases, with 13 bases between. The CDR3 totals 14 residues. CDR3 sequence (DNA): TGTGCCAGTAGTATTCGACAGAGGATGTATGGCTACACCTTC. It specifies CASSIRQRMYGYTF.

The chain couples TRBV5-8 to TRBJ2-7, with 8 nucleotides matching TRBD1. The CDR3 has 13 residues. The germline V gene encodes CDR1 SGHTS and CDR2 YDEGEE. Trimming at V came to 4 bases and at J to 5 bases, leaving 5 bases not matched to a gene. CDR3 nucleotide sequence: TGTGCCAGCAGCCGAGGGACAGGTAACGAGCAGTACTTC. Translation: CASSRGTGNEQYF.

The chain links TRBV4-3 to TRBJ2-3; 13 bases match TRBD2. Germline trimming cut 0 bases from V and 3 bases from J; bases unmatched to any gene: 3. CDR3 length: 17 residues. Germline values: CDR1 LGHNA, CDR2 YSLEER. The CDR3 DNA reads TGCGCCAGCAGCCAAGAACGACTAGCGGGAGGAACAGATACGCAGTATTTT. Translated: CASSQERLAGGTDTQYF.

CDR3: CAWSGDRGTNEKLFF. The CDR3 coding sequence is TGTGCCTGGAGTGGCGATAGGGGGACTAATGAAAAACTGTTTTTT. This chain links TRBV30 with TRBJ1-4; maybe TRBD1 (6 bases). The CDR3 consists of 15 residues. With 1 base removed from V and 2 bases from J, the gap between germline ends came to 11 bases. Per the germline V gene, CDR1 is GTSNPN and CDR2 is SVGIG (reference sequence).

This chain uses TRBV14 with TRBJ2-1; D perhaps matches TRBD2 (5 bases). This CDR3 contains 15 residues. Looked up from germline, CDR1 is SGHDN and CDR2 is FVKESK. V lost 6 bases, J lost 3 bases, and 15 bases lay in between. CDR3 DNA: TGTGCCAGCAGTCCCTTCCTAGCCGTCTACAATGAGCAGTTCTTC. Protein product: CASSPFLAVYNEQFF.

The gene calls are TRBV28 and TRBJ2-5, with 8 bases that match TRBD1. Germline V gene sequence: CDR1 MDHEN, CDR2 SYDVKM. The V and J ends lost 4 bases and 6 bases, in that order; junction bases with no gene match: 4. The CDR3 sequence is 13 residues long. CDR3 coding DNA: TGTGCCAGCAGTTCCCGACAGGGGAAGACCCAGTACTTC. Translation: CASSSRQGKTQYF. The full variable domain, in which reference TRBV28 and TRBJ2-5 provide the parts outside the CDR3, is DVKVTQSSRYLVKRTGEKVFLECVQDMDHENMFWYRQDPGLGLRLIYFSYDVKMKEKGDIPEGYSVSREKKERFSLILESASTNQTSMYLCASSSRQGKTQYFGPGTRLLVL.

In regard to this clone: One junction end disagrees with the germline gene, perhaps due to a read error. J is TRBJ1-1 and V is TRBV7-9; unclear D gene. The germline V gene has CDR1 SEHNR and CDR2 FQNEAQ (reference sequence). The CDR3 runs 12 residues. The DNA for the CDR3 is TGTTCCAGCAGCTTAGGCGCAAATGAAGCTTTCTTT. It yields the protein CSSSLGANEAFF.

The CDR3, as DNA: TGTGCCAGCAGCTTGGGACTAGCGGGAGTAGATACGCAGTATTTT. Translating gives CASSLGLAGVDTQYF. This chain uses TRBV9 with TRBJ2-3; 14 bases fit TRBD2. The V gene's germline CDR1 is SGDLS and CDR2 YYNGEE. With 4 bases clipped from V and 5 bases from J, the junction kept 3 bases outside the gene matches. The CDR3 covers 15 residues. Using reference TRBV9 and TRBJ2-3 for the parts outside the CDR3, the full variable domain is DSGVTQTPKHLITATGQRVTLRCSPRSGDLSVYWYQQSLDQGLQFLIQYYNGEERAKGNILERFSAQQFPDLHSELNLSSLELGDSALYFCASSLGLAGVDTQYFGPGTRLTVL.

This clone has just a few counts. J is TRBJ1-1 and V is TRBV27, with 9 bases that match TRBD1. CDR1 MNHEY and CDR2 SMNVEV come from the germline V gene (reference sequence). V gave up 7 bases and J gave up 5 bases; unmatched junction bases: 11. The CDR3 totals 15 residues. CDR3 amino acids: CASKGQGRVQTEAFF. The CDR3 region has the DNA TGTGCCAGCAAGGGACAGGGCAGAGTACAGACTGAAGCTTTCTTT.

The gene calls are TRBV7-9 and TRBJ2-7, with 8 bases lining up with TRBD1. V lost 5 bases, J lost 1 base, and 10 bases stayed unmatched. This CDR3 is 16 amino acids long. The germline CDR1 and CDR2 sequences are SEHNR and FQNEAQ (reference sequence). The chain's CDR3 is CASSKDREGISYEQYF. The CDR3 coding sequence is TGTGCCAGCAGCAAGGACAGGGAAGGAATTTCCTACGAGCAGTACTTC.